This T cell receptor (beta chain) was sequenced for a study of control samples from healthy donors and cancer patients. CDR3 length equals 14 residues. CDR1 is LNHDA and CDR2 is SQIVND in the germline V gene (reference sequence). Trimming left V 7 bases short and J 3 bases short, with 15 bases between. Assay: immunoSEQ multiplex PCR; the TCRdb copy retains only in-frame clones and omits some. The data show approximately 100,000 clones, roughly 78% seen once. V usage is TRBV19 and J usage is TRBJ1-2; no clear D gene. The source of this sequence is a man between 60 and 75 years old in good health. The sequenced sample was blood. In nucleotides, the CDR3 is TGTGCCAGTACCGCCCGAGGCAGCCACTATGGCTACACCTTC. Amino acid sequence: CASTARGSHYGYTF.